This note documents a single TCR beta chain sequence. Antigen unknown. This entry belongs to a study of shared clonotypes between healthy human individuals. For the study at large: Two women and a few men aged 18 to 49 served as donors. Study-wide points: Incompleteness in sorted-subset sequencing, despite large depth, was shown by rarefaction. In several donors, around 5% of naive CD4 clonotypes appeared in common.

Naive CD8 cells, CD45RO-negative and positively selected for CCR7, excluded terminally differentiated effector memory CD45RA+ cells. Using immunoSEQ multiplex PCR, the repertoire was profiled, and TCRdb retains in-frame clones only, with some absent. The sample has about 2.1 million clones, more than 85% seen once. The ends were cut back, 0 bases at V and 4 bases at J, with 12 bases in the middle. There are 15 residues in the CDR3. The germline CDR1 and CDR2 sequences are MGHDK and SYGVNS. Sequences were obtained from naive CD8+ T cells from PBMCs. The clonotype comes from a man aged 18-30 years in good health. Some clones in this sample may be carry-over from other donors' samples. This chain connects TRBV25-1 to TRBJ1-2, with a tentative D call TRBD1 (5 bases). The CDR3 bases are TGTGCCAGCAGTGAATACCTAGGGGCAGTCTATGGCTACACCTTC. Translation gives CASSEYLGAVYGYTF.